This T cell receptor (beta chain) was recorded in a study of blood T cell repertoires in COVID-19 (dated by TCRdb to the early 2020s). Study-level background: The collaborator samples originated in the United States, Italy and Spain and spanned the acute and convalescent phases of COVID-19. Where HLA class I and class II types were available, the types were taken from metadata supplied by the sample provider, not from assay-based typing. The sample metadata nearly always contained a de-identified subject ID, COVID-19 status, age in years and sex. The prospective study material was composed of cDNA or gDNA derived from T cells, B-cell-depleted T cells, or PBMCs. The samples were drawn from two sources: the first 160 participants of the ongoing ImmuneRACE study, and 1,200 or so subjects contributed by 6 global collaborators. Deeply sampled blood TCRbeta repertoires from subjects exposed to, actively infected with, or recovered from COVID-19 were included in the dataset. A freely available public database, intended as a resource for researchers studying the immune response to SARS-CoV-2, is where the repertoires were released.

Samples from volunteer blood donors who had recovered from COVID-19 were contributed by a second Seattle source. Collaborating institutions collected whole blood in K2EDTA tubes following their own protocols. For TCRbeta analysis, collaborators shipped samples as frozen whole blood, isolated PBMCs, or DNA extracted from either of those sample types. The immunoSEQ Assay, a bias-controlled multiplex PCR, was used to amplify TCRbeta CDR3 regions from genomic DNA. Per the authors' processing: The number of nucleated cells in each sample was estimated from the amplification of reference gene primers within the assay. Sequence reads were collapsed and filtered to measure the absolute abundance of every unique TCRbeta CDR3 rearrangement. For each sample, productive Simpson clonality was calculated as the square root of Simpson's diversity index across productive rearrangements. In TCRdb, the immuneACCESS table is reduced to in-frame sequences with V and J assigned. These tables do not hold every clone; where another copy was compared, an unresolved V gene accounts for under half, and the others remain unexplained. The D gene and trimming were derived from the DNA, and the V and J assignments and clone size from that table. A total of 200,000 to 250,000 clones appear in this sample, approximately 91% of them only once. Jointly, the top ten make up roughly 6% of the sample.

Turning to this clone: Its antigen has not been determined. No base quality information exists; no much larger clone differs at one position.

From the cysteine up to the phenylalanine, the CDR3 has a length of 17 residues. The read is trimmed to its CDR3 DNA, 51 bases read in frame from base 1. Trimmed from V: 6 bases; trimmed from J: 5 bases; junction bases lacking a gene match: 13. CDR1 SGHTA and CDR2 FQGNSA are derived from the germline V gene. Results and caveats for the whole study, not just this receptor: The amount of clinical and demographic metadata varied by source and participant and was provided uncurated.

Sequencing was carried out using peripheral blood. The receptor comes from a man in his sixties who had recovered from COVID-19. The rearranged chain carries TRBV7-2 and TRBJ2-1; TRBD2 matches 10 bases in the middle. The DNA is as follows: TGTGCCAGCAGTTATTTCGCTAGCGGGAGCTTTAACAATGAGCAGTTCTTC. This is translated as CASSYFASGSFNNEQFF. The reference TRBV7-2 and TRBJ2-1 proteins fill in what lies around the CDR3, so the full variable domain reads GAGVSQSPSNKVTEKGKDVELRCDPISGHTALYWYRQSLGQGLEFLIYFQGNSAPDKSGLPSDRFSAERTGGSVSTLTIQRTQQEDSAVYLCASSYFASGSFNNEQFFGPGTRLTVL.